These T cell receptor beta chains were read from a single sample in a study of T cells in Graves' hyperthyroidism and ophthalmopathy. TCRdb analysed the multiplex PCR reads with MiXCR anew, one entry per CDR3 protein. The sample consists of some 510,000 distinct CDR3 sequences, more than 20% of them appearing once. The sample was blood. The receptors derive from a man younger than 35 with Graves' hyperthyroidism. The CDR3 runs from the conserved cysteine through the conserved F or W.

>TRBJ2-5|TRBV6-1
CASSENVPVETQYF
>TRBJ2-7|TRBV11-2
CASSLGRGRSYEQYF
>TRBJ2-5|TRBV2
CASSDRGGRETQYF
>TRBJ2-6|TRBV6-4
CASSDSWSSSGANVLTF
>TRBJ2-7|TRBV9
CASSVSTGGAAGYEQYF
>TRBJ1-1|TRBV6-1
CASSDSAGIGTEAFF
>TRBJ2-5|TRBV6-5
CASSFLKPGPQETQYF
>TRBJ1-2|TRBV19
CASSKQGVYGYTF
>TRBJ2-5|TRBV20-1
CSAGRLTTPQETQYF
>TRBJ2-7|TRBV2
CASSEGGTGYEQYF
>TRBJ2-2|TRBV28
CASTRYRDRANTGELFF
>TRBJ2-7|TRBV11-2
CASSLRSGTYEQYF
>TRBJ2-7|TRBV6-2/TRBV6-3
CASADPYEQYF
>TRBJ2-2|TRBV6-1
CASSQQGPRTGELFF
>TRBJ2-7|TRBV19
CASSNARGYEQYF
>TRBJ2-7|TRBV10-1
CASSGSPDGYEQYF
>TRBJ1-5|TRBV28
CASSGGGLRNQPQHF